This T cell receptor (beta chain) was documented in a study of blood T cell repertoires in COVID-19 (dated by TCRdb to about 2020). With regard to the full study: The collaborator samples originated in the United States, Italy and Spain and spanned the acute and convalescent phases of COVID-19. The prospective study material was composed of cDNA or gDNA derived from T cells, B-cell-depleted T cells, or PBMCs. Subjects who had been exposed to COVID-19, were actively infected with it, or had recovered from it provided the deeply sampled blood TCRbeta repertoires that made up the dataset. A freely available public database, intended as a resource for researchers studying the immune response to SARS-CoV-2, is where the repertoires were released. The samples were drawn from two sources: the first 160 participants of the ongoing ImmuneRACE study, and 950 to 1,500 subjects contributed by 6 global collaborators. The sample metadata nearly always contained a de-identified subject ID, COVID-19 status, age in years and sex. Where available, HLA class I and class II types were obtained from metadata supplied by the sample provider rather than from assay-based typing. Broad study findings and their caveats: The quantity of clinical and demographic metadata differed by source and by participant and was supplied without curation.

TCRbeta CDR3 regions were amplified from genomic DNA using the immunoSEQ Assay, a bias-controlled multiplex PCR. The paper's processing steps were these. Within the assay, amplification of reference gene primers was used to estimate how many nucleated cells each sample contained. Sequence reads were collapsed and filtered to measure the absolute abundance of every unique TCRbeta CDR3 rearrangement. For each sample, productive Simpson clonality was calculated as the square root of Simpson's diversity index across productive rearrangements. TCRdb obtained this table from immuneACCESS and retained in-frame rearrangements with V and J assigned. These tables miss some clones; where compared with another copy, unresolved V genes account for less than half of the shortfall, and the remainder is unexplained. The V and J calls and clone size come from that table; D and trimming were worked out from the DNA. Here the sample has more than 250,000 clones; about nine tenths occur a single time. The top ten hold 8% to 13% of the sample.

To note about this clone: Its antigen target is currently unknown. Base qualities are not at hand, and no much larger clone is one base apart.

In the prospective study, participants were about 18 to 89 years old, resided in 25 or so geographic areas of the United States, and were enrolled through a virtual design. In the prospective study, participants were assigned to cohorts based on the clinical history participants reported in a screening survey and a study questionnaire. Recovered participants in ImmuneRACE Cohort 3 were defined by two consecutive negative NP/OP PCR tests, clearance by a healthcare professional, or resolution of symptoms. In the prospective study, mobile phlebotomists collected whole blood, serum and a nasopharyngeal or oropharyngeal swab from each participant. Prospective study participants could optionally give additional blood draws and questionnaires over a 2-month period. Prospective study blood samples were shipped either frozen or at room temperature before DNA extraction. Cut back by 4 bases and 4 bases, the V and J ends lie 14 bases apart. The CDR3 holds 16 amino acids from the cysteine to the phenylalanine. Only the CDR3 region is kept as DNA, spanning 48 bases read in frame from base 1. From a lookup of the germline V gene, CDR1 and CDR2 are MNHNS and SASEGT.

Recombination linked TRBV6-1 to TRBJ1-6, with a weak D call of TRBD1 (6 bases match). The source material was PBMCs or T cells enriched from blood (not recorded which). The TCR comes from a woman between 18 and 29 years old who had recovered from COVID-19. The DNA sequence is given as TGTGCCAGCAGTGCCAGGACAGTGGGATATAATTCACCCCTCCACTTT. This codes for CASSARTVGYNSPLHF.